This entry lists 6 T cell receptor beta chains sequenced from one sample in a study of blood T cell repertoires in COVID-19. Using immunoSEQ multiplex PCR, the repertoire was profiled, and TCRdb retains in-frame clones only, with some absent. The sample has approximately 68,000 clones; roughly 80% are singletons. The sample comprised peripheral blood. The origin of the receptors is a woman in her sixties with acute or convalescent COVID-19.

V usage is TRBV7-2 and J usage is TRBJ2-3; weak D call: TRBD1 (5 bases). V lost 1 base to trimming and J lost 0 bases, with 11 bases between them. This CDR3 region has 16 residues. CDR1 SGHTA and CDR2 FQGNSA come from the germline V gene. CDR3 residues: CASSLGTSTSTDTQYF. CDR3 nucleotide sequence: TGTGCCAGCAGCTTAGGGACATCCACTAGCACAGATACGCAGTATTTT.

The chain joins TRBV7-6 to TRBJ1-1; D perhaps matches TRBD1 (5 bases). This CDR3 comprises 14 residues. V was clipped by 5 bases and J by 4 bases, with 14 bases between them. The germline CDR1 and CDR2 sequences are SGHVS and FNYEAQ. The CDR3 coding sequence is TGTGCCAGCAGCCCAGGTCAGGGAAGCACTGAAGCTTTCTTT. Translating it yields CASSPGQGSTEAFF.

The chain uses TRBV18 and TRBJ2-1, with D unclear. The V end lost 6 bases, the J end lost 3 bases, and 6 bases lay between the germline ends. The germline gives CDR1 KGHSH, CDR2 LQKENI. The CDR3 has 12 residues. CDR3 protein: CASSTGYNEQFF. CDR3 DNA sequence: TGTGCCAGCTCGACTGGCTACAATGAGCAGTTCTTC.

The chain carries TRBV6-5 and TRBJ1-2; TRBD1 might be the D (5 bases). The ends were cut back, 3 bases at V and 3 bases at J, with 11 bases in the middle. Germline V gene lookup returns CDR1 MNHEY and CDR2 SVGAGI. The CDR3 has 14 amino acids. CDR3 amino acids: CASSYRGGDYGYTF. CDR3 nucleotide sequence: TGTGCCAGCAGTTATAGGGGAGGAGACTATGGCTACACCTTC.

The rearrangement links TRBV7-3 to TRBJ2-5; D unclear. Trimming took 5 bases from V and 1 from J, leaving 8 bases between them. Germline CDR1 and CDR2: SGHTA and FQGTGA. The CDR3 extends over 13 amino acids. The CDR3 region has the DNA TGTGCCAGCAGCCCCACGGTCCAAGAGACCCAGTACTTC. It specifies CASSPTVQETQYF.

J is TRBJ1-6 and V is TRBV19; 7 nucleotides match TRBD1. This CDR3 is 16 amino acids long. CDR1 is LNHDA, CDR2 SQIVND, per germline (reference sequence). Trimming cost V 3 bases and J 8 bases; bases outside gene matches: 10. CDR3 loop: CASSIRRGRRDSPLHF. The CDR3, as DNA: TGTGCCAGTAGTATTAGGAGGGGGCGAAGGGATTCACCCCTCCACTTT.